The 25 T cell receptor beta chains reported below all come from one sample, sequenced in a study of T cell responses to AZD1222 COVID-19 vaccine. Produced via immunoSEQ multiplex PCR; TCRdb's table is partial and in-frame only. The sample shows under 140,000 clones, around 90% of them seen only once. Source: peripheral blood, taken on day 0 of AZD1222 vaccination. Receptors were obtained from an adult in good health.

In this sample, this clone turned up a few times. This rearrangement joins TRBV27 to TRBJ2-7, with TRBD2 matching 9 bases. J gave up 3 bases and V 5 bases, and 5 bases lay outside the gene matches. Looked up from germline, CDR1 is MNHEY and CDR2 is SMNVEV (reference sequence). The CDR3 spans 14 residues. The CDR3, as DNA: TGTGCCAGCAGTCCAGCGGGGGGCTTCTACGAGCAGTACTTC. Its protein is CASSPAGGFYEQYF.

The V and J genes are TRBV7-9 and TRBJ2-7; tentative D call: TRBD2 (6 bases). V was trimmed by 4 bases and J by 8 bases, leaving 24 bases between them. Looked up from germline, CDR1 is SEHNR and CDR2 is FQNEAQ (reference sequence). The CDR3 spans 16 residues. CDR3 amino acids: CASSSGGAGPLTKQYF. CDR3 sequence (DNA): TGTGCCAGCAGCTCAGGTGGGGCGGGGCCCCTTACGAAGCAGTACTTC.

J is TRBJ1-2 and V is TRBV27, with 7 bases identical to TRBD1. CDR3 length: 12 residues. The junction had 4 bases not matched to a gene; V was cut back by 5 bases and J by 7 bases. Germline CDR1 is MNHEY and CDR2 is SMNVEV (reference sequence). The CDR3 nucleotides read TGTGCCAGCAGTCCCCAGGGGGGTGGCTACACCTTC. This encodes CASSPQGGGYTF.

This chain's CDR3 is CASSGRTGDLTEAFF. In nucleotides, the CDR3 is TGTGCCAGCAGCGGACGGACAGGGGATTTGACTGAAGCTTTCTTT. The V and J genes are TRBV9 and TRBJ1-1; 9 positions match TRBD1. Germline CDR1 and CDR2: SGDLS and YYNGEE. The V and J ends lost 3 bases and 5 bases, in that order; junction bases with no gene match: 8. CDR3 length: 15 amino acids.

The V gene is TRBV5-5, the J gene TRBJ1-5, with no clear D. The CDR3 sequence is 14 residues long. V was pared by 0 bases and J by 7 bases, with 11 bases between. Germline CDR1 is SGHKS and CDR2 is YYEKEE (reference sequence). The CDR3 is CASSLVFDSQPQHF. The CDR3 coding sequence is TGTGCCAGCAGCTTGGTTTTTGATTCACAGCCCCAGCATTTT.

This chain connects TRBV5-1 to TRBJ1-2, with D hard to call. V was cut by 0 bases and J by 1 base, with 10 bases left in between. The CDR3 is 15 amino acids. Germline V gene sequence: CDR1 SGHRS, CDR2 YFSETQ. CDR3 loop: CASSLDGSYNYGYTF. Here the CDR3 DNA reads TGCGCCAGCAGCTTGGACGGCAGCTATAACTATGGCTACACCTTC.

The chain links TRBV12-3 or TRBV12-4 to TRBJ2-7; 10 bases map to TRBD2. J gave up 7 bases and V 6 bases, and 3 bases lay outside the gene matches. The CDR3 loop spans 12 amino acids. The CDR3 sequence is CASRLAGNEQYF. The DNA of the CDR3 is TGTGCCAGCAGACTAGCGGGGAATGAGCAGTACTTC.

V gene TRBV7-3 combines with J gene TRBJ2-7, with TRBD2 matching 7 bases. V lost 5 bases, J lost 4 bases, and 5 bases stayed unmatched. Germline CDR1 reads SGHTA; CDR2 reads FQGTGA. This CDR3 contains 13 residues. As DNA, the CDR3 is TGTGCCAGCAGCCCAACCGGGGGGTACGAGCAGTACTTC. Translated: CASSPTGGYEQYF. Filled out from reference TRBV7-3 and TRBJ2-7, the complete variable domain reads GAGVSQTPSNKVTEKGKYVELRCDPISGHTALYWYRQSLGQGPEFLIYFQGTGAADDSGLPNDRFFAVRPEGSVSTLKIQRTERGDSAVYLCASSPTGGYEQYFGPGTRLTVT.

CDR3: CAWSSPGRTKERDTQYF. The CDR3 DNA sequence: TGTGCCTGGAGTTCCCCCGGACGGACGAAGGAGAGAGATACGCAGTATTTT. V gene TRBV30 combines with J gene TRBJ2-3; no definite D call. Trimming left V 2 bases short and J 5 bases short, with 23 bases between. The CDR3 length is 17 residues. Germline V gives CDR1 GTSNPN, CDR2 SVGIG (reference sequence). Using reference TRBV30 and TRBJ2-3 for the parts outside the CDR3, the full variable domain is SQTIHQWPATLVQPVGSPLSLECTVEGTSNPNLYWYRQAAGRGLQLLFYSVGIGQISSEVPQNLSASRPQDRQFILSSKKLLLSDSGFYLCAWSSPGRTKERDTQYFGPGTRLTVL.

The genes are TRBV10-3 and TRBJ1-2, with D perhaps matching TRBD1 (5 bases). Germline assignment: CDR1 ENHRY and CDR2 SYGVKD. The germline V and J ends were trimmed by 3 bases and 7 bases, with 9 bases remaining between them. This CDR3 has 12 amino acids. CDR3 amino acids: CAISDGAGGYTF. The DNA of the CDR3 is TGTGCCATCAGTGACGGGGCCGGTGGCTACACCTTC.

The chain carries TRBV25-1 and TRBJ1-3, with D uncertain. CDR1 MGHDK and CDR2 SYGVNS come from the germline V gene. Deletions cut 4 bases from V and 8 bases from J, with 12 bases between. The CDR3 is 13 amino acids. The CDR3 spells CASSVGHDYTIYF. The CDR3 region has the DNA TGTGCCAGCAGTGTTGGCCACGATTACACCATATATTTT.

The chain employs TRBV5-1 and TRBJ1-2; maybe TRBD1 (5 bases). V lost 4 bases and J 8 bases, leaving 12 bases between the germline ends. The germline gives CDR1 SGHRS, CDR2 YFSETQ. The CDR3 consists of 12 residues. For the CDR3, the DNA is TGCGCCAGCAGCGGCGGGGCTCGCGGCTACACCTTC. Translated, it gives CASSGGARGYTF.

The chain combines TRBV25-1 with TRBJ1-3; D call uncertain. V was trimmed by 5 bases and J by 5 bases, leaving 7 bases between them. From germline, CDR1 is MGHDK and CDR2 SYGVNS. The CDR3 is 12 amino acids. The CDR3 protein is CASSNQRNTIYF. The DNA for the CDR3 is TGTGCCAGCAGTAATCAAAGAAACACCATATATTTT.

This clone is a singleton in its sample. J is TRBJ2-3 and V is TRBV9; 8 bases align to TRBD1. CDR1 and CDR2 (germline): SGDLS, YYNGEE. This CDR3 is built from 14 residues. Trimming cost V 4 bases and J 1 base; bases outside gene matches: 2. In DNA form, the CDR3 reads TGTGCCAGCAGCTGGGACAGGCGCACAGATACGCAGTATTTT. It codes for CASSWDRRTDTQYF. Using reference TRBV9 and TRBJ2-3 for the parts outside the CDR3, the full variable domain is DSGVTQTPKHLITATGQRVTLRCSPRSGDLSVYWYQQSLDQGLQFLIQYYNGEERAKGNILERFSAQQFPDLHSELNLSSLELGDSALYFCASSWDRRTDTQYFGPGTRLTVL.

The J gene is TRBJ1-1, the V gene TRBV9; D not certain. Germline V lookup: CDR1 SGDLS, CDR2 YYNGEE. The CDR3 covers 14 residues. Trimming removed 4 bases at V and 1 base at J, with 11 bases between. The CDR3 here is CASSTTNWNTEAFF. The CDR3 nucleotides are TGTGCCAGCAGCACGACGAACTGGAACACTGAAGCTTTCTTT.

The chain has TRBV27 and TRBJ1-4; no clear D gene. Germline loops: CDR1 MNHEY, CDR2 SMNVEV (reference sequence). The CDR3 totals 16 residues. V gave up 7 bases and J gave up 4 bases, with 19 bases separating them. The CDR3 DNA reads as TGTGCCAGCACCCGTTTTTTTGGGTTAGGTAATGAAAAACTGTTTTTT. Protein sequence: CASTRFFGLGNEKLFF.

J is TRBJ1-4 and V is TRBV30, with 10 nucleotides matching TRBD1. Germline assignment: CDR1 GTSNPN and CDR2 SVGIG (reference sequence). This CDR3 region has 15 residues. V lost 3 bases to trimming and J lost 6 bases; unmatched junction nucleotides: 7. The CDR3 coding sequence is TGTGCCTGGAGCAGGAGAGGGACAGGGGATGAAAAACTGTTTTTT. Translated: CAWSRRGTGDEKLFF.

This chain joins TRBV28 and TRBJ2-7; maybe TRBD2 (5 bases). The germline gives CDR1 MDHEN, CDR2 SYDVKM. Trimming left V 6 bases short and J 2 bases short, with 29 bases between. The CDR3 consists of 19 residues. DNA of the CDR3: TGTGCCAGCAGCCTACCCTTAAACTCCCGACGGGGTGCGACCTACGAGCAGTACTTC. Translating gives CASSLPLNSRRGATYEQYF.

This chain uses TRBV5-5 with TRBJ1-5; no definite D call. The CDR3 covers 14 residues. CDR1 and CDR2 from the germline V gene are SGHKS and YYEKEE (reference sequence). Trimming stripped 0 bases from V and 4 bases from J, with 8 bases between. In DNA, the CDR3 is TGTGCCAGCAGCTTGGTAGCTCAGAATCAGCCCCAGCATTTT. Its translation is CASSLVAQNQPQHF.

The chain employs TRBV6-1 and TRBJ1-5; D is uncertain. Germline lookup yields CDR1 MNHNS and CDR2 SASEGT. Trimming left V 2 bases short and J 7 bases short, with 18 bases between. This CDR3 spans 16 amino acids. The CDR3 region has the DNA TGTGCCAGCAGTGAATCCGGGCAGGCGGGGTACCAGCCCCAGCATTTT. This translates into CASSESGQAGYQPQHF.

CDR3 in amino acids: CASSEDRGVKLFF. CDR3 DNA: TGTGCCAGCAGTGAGGATCGCGGTGTAAAACTGTTTTTT. The rearrangement joins TRBV2 to TRBJ1-4; D gene unclear. The CDR3 is made up of 13 amino acids. Germline values: CDR1 SNHLY, CDR2 FYNNEI. Trimming pared 3 bases from V and 10 bases from J, leaving 12 bases between. Complete variable domain (other parts from reference TRBV2 and TRBJ1-4): EPEVTQTPSHQVTQMGQEVILRCVPISNHLYFYWYRQILGQKVEFLVSFYNNEISEKSEIFDDQFSVERPDGSNFTLKIRSTKLEDSAMYFCASSEDRGVKLFFGSGTQLSVL.

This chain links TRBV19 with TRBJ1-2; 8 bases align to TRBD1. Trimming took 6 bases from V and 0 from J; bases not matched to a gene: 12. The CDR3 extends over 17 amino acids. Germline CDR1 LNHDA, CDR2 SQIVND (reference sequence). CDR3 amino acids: CASSRNPDRASNYGYTF. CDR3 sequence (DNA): TGTGCCAGTAGCCGGAACCCGGACAGGGCCTCTAACTATGGCTACACCTTC. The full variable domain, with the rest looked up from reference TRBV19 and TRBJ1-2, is DGGITQSPKYLFRKEGQNVTLSCEQNLNHDAMYWYRQDPGQGLRLIYYSQIVNDFQKGDIAEGYSVSREKKESFPLTVTSAQKNPTAFYLCASSRNPDRASNYGYTFGSGTRLTVV.

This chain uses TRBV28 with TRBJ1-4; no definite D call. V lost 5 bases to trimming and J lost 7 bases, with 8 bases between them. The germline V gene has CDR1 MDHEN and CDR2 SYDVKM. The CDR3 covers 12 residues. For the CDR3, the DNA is TGTGCCAGCAGTATCGGAGCTGAAAAACTGTTTTTT. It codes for CASSIGAEKLFF.

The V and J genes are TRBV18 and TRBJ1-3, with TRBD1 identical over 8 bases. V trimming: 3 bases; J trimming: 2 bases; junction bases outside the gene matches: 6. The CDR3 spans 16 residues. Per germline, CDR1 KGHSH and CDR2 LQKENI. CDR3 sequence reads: CASSPSLTGAGNTIYF. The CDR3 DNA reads TGTGCCAGCTCACCGTCCTTGACAGGGGCTGGAAACACCATATATTTT.

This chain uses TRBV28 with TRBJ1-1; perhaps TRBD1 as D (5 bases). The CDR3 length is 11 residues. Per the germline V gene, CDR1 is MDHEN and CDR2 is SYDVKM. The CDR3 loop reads CVSRDPQKAFF. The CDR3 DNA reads TGTGTCTCCCGGGACCCCCAAAAAGCTTTCTTT.